This is a list of T cell receptor beta chains from one sample in a study of OX40 agonist ivuxolimab in advanced cancers. TCRdb's table, derived via immunoSEQ multiplex PCR, lists solely in-frame clones and lacks some. The sample carries 50,000 to 60,000 clones, about nine tenths recorded once. Sequencing used CD4+ or CD8+ T cells sorted from blood, obtained in a trial of the OX40 agonist ivuxolimab. These receptor sequences come from an adult with an advanced solid tumor such as melanoma, head and neck, liver or kidney cancer. CDR3s include the opening cysteine and the closing phenylalanine or tryptophan. The order of the fields is D gene, V gene, clone size, J gene, CDR3 protein, CDR3 DNA. The D gene is left open where the match is weak. A row's size may be missing; if present it is once, few, many or a size class.

>TRBD2|TRBV11-3|once|TRBJ2-1
CASSSEGTRVNEQFF
TGTGCCAGCAGCTCAGAAGGGACTAGGGTCAATGAGCAGTTCTTC
>NA|TRBV15|NA|TRBJ1-5
CATSRDRAGAVDNQPQHF
TGTGCCACCAGCAGAGATCGGGCGGGGGCAGTGGACAATCAGCCCCAGCATTTT
>TRBD1|TRBV5-8|NA|TRBJ1-5
CASSLVGQGRNQPQHF
TGTGCCAGCAGCTTGGTGGGACAGGGGAGGAATCAGCCCCAGCATTTT
>NA|TRBV6-1|NA|TRBJ2-5
CASRVVIETQYF
TGTGCCAGCCGGGTCGTTATAGAGACCCAGTACTTC
>NA|TRBV4-3|NA|TRBJ2-2
CASRRGVNTGELFF
TGCGCCAGCAGACGGGGAGTGAACACCGGGGAGCTGTTTTTT
>TRBD2|TRBV4-1|NA|TRBJ2-2
CASSQGLIAGEVGELFF
TGCGCCAGCAGCCAAGGGCTGATAGCGGGGGAGGTCGGGGAGCTGTTTTTT
>TRBD1|TRBV5-5|NA|TRBJ2-1
CASSMTGFNEQFF
TGTGCCAGCAGCATGACAGGGTTCAATGAGCAGTTCTTC
>NA|TRBV6-5|NA|TRBJ2-6
CASRRDNSGANVLTF
TGTGCCAGCAGAAGGGACAACTCTGGGGCCAACGTCCTGACTTTC
>NA|TRBV11-3|NA|TRBJ2-1
CASRPYPGGSNEQFF
TGTGCCAGCAGACCCTACCCCGGGGGCAGCAATGAGCAGTTCTTC
>TRBD2|TRBV19|few|TRBJ2-2
CATSSGVLAGKLAGELFF
TGTGCCACCTCATCAGGTGTTTTAGCGGGAAAATTGGCCGGGGAGCTGTTTTTT
>NA|TRBV20-1|NA|TRBJ2-5
CSARDRGTQYF
TGCAGTGCTAGGGACCGCGGGACCCAGTACTTC
>NA|TRBV2|once|TRBJ2-2
CASSDLFTAETGELFF
TGTGCCAGCAGTGACCTATTTACCGCTGAAACCGGGGAGCTGTTTTTT
>TRBD2|TRBV28|once|TRBJ2-7
CASSYLAGGGTYEQYF
TGTGCCAGCAGTTACTTAGCGGGAGGGGGGACCTACGAGCAGTACTTC
>NA|TRBV6-5|NA|TRBJ1-2
CASSYLRTHGYTF
TGTGCCAGCAGTTACCTACGGACACATGGCTACACCTTC
>NA|TRBV5-1|NA|TRBJ1-1
CASSPQIMNTEAFF
TGCGCCAGCAGCCCACAGATAATGAACACTGAAGCTTTCTTT
>TRBD2|TRBV10-3|NA|TRBJ2-5
CAISESLAGGQETQYF
TGTGCCATCAGTGAGTCCTTAGCGGGAGGGCAAGAGACCCAGTACTTC
>NA|TRBV19|NA|TRBJ1-5
CASSIGAGGQPQHF
TGTGCCAGTAGTATAGGTGCCGGCGGGCAGCCCCAGCATTTT
>NA|TRBV5-4|once|TRBJ1-6
CASRPAGAEAVYSPLHF
TGTGCCAGCAGACCGGCCGGGGCCGAGGCAGTATATTCACCCCTCCACTTT
>TRBD2|TRBV18|NA|TRBJ2-7
CASSPPLLAGGYEQYF
TGTGCCAGCTCACCACCGTTACTAGCGGGAGGGTACGAGCAGTACTTC
>NA|TRBV5-1|NA|TRBJ1-3
CASSLTGQGSGNTIYF
TGCGCCAGCAGCTTGACGGGGCAGGGCTCGGGAAACACCATATATTTT
>TRBD1|TRBV18|NA|TRBJ1-3
CASSQTTGDTGNTIYF
TGTGCCAGCTCACAAACAACAGGGGACACTGGAAACACCATATATTTT
>NA|TRBV5-1|NA|TRBJ2-2
CASSLVGQGDTGELFF
TGCGCCAGCAGCTTGGTCGGGCAGGGAGACACCGGGGAGCTGTTTTTT
>NA|TRBV5-4|NA|TRBJ1-1
CASSLIDTEAFF
TGTGCCAGCAGCTTGATTGACACTGAAGCTTTCTTT
>NA|TRBV18|NA|TRBJ2-1
CASSPLQGRSYNEQFF
TGTGCCAGCTCACCACTGCAGGGACGCTCCTACAATGAGCAGTTCTTC
>TRBD1|TRBV29-1|NA|TRBJ2-1
CSGHRGPEQFF
TGCAGCGGTCACAGGGGCCCTGAGCAGTTCTTC